The rows below give T cell receptor beta chains drawn from one sample of a study of identifying expanded T cells in peripheral blood. TCRdb's table, derived via immunoSEQ multiplex PCR, lists solely in-frame clones and lacks some. The table has around 130,000 clones, about 86% seen once; the top ten hold about 8%. The sequencing input was blood. The source is a person between 18 and 69 years old in good health. The CDR3 runs from the conserved cysteine through the conserved F or W. D genes are given only for firm matches. Expanded clones get a size class; other rows say once, few or many, or leave the size out.

CDR3aa,CDR3nt,d_gene,v_gene,abundance,j_gene
CASIGRTGQETQYF,TGTGCCAGTATTGGGCGGACCGGCCAAGAGACCCAGTACTTC,-,TRBV19,-,TRBJ2-5
CATSRVGDGATNEKLFF,TGTGCCACCAGCAGAGTTGGTGATGGGGCAACTAATGAAAAACTGTTTTTT,-,TRBV15,-,TRBJ1-4
CASSYSPSGGYYEQYF,TGTGCCAGCAGTTACTCCCCTAGCGGGGGTTACTACGAGCAGTACTTC,TRBD2,TRBV6-5,-,TRBJ2-7
CASSETYEQYF,TGTGCCAGCAGTGAAACCTACGAGCAGTACTTC,-,TRBV2,few,TRBJ2-7
CASSADTPREKLFF,TGTGCCAGCAGCGCGGACACCCCTCGAGAAAAACTGTTTTTT,-,TRBV7-9,-,TRBJ1-4
CASSLGLAGGPREQYF,TGTGCCAGCAGTTTAGGACTAGCGGGGGGGCCTAGGGAGCAGTACTTC,TRBD2,TRBV5-4,once,TRBJ2-7
CASSPQIYPLHF,TGTGCCAGCTCACCGCAGATTTACCCCCTCCACTTT,-,TRBV18,-,TRBJ1-6
CASSSGGREQYF,TGTGCCAGCAGCTCAGGGGGACGCGAGCAGTACTTC,TRBD1,TRBV28,-,TRBJ2-7
CASSQVPAGGAQETQYF,TGCGCCAGCAGCCAAGTCCCCGCGGGGGGAGCCCAAGAGACCCAGTACTTC,TRBD2,TRBV4-1,-,TRBJ2-5
CASSRGEGSQFF,TGTGCCAGCAGTCGAGGGGAGGGGTCGCAGTTCTTC,TRBD2,TRBV27,-,TRBJ2-1
CASSLYWDRGPQYF,TGTGCCAGCAGCTTGTATTGGGACAGGGGGCCCCAGTACTTC,TRBD1,TRBV4-2,-,TRBJ2-5
CSAQVGTGVYEQYF,TGCAGCGCCCAAGTGGGGACAGGGGTGTACGAGCAGTACTTC,TRBD1,TRBV29-1,-,TRBJ2-7
CASSEGGIEEKLFF,TGTGCCAGCAGTGAAGGGGGCATAGAGGAAAAACTGTTTTTT,-,TRBV6-1,few,TRBJ1-4
CASSPGLASSYNEQFF,TGTGCCAGCAGTCCGGGACTAGCCAGCTCCTACAATGAGCAGTTCTTC,TRBD2,TRBV28,-,TRBJ2-1
CASSLSLGQGRDGYTF,TGCGCCAGCAGCTTGTCCTTGGGACAGGGCCGGGATGGCTACACCTTC,TRBD1,TRBV5-1,-,TRBJ1-2